The next 21 T cell receptor beta chains were all read from a single sample in a study of shared clonotypes between healthy human individuals. Only in-frame clones appear in the TCRdb table, and some are missing; sequencing was by immunoSEQ multiplex PCR. This table holds 300,000 to 400,000 clones, around 86% found once. The material sequenced was memory CD8+ T cells sorted from blood. Subset of the sample: CD45RO+ cells pooled with CCR7-negative TemRA cells. The receptors shown here come from a man between 18 and 29 years old in good health.

The V and J genes are TRBV6-1 and TRBJ2-3; D possibly uses TRBD1 or TRBD2 (5 bases each). Germline V gene data show CDR1 as MNHNS and CDR2 as SASEGT. Deletions cut 2 bases from V and 2 bases from J, with 17 bases between. The CDR3 sequence is 17 residues long. The CDR3 DNA sequence: TGTGCCAGCAGTGAAAACAGACTACCGGGACCCACAGATACGCAGTATTTT. Translation: CASSENRLPGPTDTQYF.

The J gene is TRBJ2-3, the V gene TRBV30; tentative D call: TRBD1 (5 bases). V was trimmed by 2 bases and J by 0 bases, leaving 12 bases between them. Germline V gene data show CDR1 as GTSNPN and CDR2 as SVGIG (reference sequence). This CDR3 contains 15 residues. The CDR3 protein is CAWSSGAVSTDTQYF. The CDR3 coding sequence is TGTGCCTGGAGTTCTGGGGCGGTCAGCACAGATACGCAGTATTTT.

This chain uses TRBV11-2 with TRBJ2-7; 7 nucleotides match TRBD2. The CDR3 spans 15 residues. The V gene end was trimmed by 0 bases and the J gene end by 4 bases; junction bases not matched to a gene: 6. CDR1 and CDR2 from the germline V gene are SGHAT and FQNNGV. This chain's CDR3 is CASSLEGGRGYEQYF. CDR3 bases: TGTGCCAGCAGCTTAGAGGGCGGGAGAGGGTACGAGCAGTACTTC.

The V call is TRBV9, the J call TRBJ2-7, with 7 nucleotides matching TRBD2. V lost 0 bases, J lost 6 bases, and 9 bases stayed unmatched. The CDR3 totals 15 residues. Germline CDR1 and CDR2: SGDLS and YYNGEE. The CDR3 sequence is CASSVAASGTFEQYF. The CDR3 DNA is TGTGCCAGCAGCGTAGCCGCTAGCGGTACTTTCGAGCAGTACTTC. The full variable domain, rest sourced from reference TRBV9 and TRBJ2-7, is DSGVTQTPKHLITATGQRVTLRCSPRSGDLSVYWYQQSLDQGLQFLIQYYNGEERAKGNILERFSAQQFPDLHSELNLSSLELGDSALYFCASSVAASGTFEQYFGPGTRLTVT.

This chain joins TRBV9 and TRBJ2-7; D possibly uses TRBD1 or TRBD2 (5 bases each). This CDR3 comprises 15 residues. The germline V gene has CDR1 SGDLS and CDR2 YYNGEE. V was pared by 0 bases and J by 12 bases, with 22 bases between. The CDR3 sequence: CASSVVSRGLGVGYF. The CDR3 DNA reads TGTGCCAGCAGCGTAGTAAGTAGAGGGTTAGGGGTCGGGTACTTC. Variable domain in full (rest from reference TRBV9 and TRBJ2-7): DSGVTQTPKHLITATGQRVTLRCSPRSGDLSVYWYQQSLDQGLQFLIQYYNGEERAKGNILERFSAQQFPDLHSELNLSSLELGDSALYFCASSVVSRGLGVGYFGPGTRLTVT.

V is TRBV4-3 and J is TRBJ2-7; TRBD2 matches 11 bases. In germline, CDR1 is LGHNA, CDR2 YSLEER. V was clipped by 0 bases and J by 5 bases; unmatched bases: 6. CDR3 length: 16 amino acids. The CDR3 is CASSQDKASGRNEQYF. The CDR3 DNA is TGCGCCAGCAGCCAAGATAAAGCTAGCGGGAGGAACGAGCAGTACTTC.

The chain is built from TRBV27 and TRBJ2-1; D may be TRBD2 (6 bases). The ends were cut back, 8 bases at V and 5 bases at J, with 16 bases in the middle. This CDR3 contains 14 residues. Germline V gene lookup returns CDR1 MNHEY and CDR2 SMNVEV (reference sequence). Here the CDR3 DNA reads TGTGCCAGCGGGTTGAGCGGGCCTGACAATGAGCAGTTCTTC. Translating gives CASGLSGPDNEQFF.

This clone occurred a few times. V and J are TRBV13 and TRBJ1-1; 7 bases line up with TRBD1. CDR3 size: 15 residues. V trimming: 1 base; J trimming: 4 bases; junction bases outside the gene matches: 6. Germline CDR1 and CDR2: PRHDT and FYEKMQ (reference sequence). The CDR3 nucleotides read TGTGCCAGCAGCTTAGAAGGATCAGGGGGCACTGAAGCTTTCTTT. Its protein is CASSLEGSGGTEAFF.

The rearrangement links TRBV9 to TRBJ1-6, with D possibly being TRBD1 (6 bases). The CDR3 runs 17 residues. V was trimmed by 2 bases and J by 10 bases, leaving 22 bases between them. Germline CDR1 and CDR2: SGDLS and YYNGEE. CDR3 region: CASSVRDIDFGGSPLHF. DNA for the CDR3: TGTGCCAGCAGCGTCCGGGACATCGACTTTGGGGGATCACCCCTCCACTTT.

V is TRBV2 and J is TRBJ2-7; D not resolved. The CDR3 sequence is 15 residues long. The V end lost 7 bases, the J end lost 6 bases, and 22 bases lay between the germline ends. Per germline, CDR1 SNHLY and CDR2 FYNNEI. The CDR3 DNA sequence: TGTGCCAGCATAACATCGGGCCTTTTTCCCACCGAGCAGTACTTC. Protein sequence: CASITSGLFPTEQYF. The complete variable domain, with remaining parts taken from reference TRBV2 and TRBJ2-7, reads EPEVTQTPSHQVTQMGQEVILRCVPISNHLYFYWYRQILGQKVEFLVSFYNNEISEKSEIFDDQFSVERPDGSNFTLKIRSTKLEDSAMYFCASITSGLFPTEQYFGPGTRLTVT.

The chain links TRBV13 to TRBJ1-4; D is unclear. Per germline, CDR1 PRHDT and CDR2 FYEKMQ (reference sequence). Trimming took 1 base from V and 4 from J, leaving 7 bases between them. This CDR3 has 14 residues. The CDR3 bases are TGTGCCAGCAGCTTAGCTCGTTTTAATGAAAAACTGTTTTTT. Protein: CASSLARFNEKLFF.

This chain joins TRBV5-4 and TRBJ1-6; 7 positions agree with TRBD1. With 3 bases clipped from V and 8 bases from J, the junction kept 2 bases outside the gene matches. Germline values: CDR1 SGHNT, CDR2 YYREEE (reference sequence). The CDR3 sequence is 13 residues long. The CDR3 loop reads CASSSGGYSPLHF. CDR3 DNA: TGTGCCAGCAGCTCAGGGGGTTATTCACCCCTCCACTTT. Full variable domain (outside the CDR3, taken from reference TRBV5-4 and TRBJ1-6): ETGVTQSPTHLIKTRGQQVTLRCSSQSGHNTVSWYQQALGQGPQFIFQYYREEENGRGNFPPRFSGLQFPNYSSELNVNALELDDSALYLCASSSGGYSPLHFGNGTRLTVT.

This sequence joins TRBV5-4 and TRBJ1-1; 8 bases line up with TRBD1. Germline CDR1 SGHNT, CDR2 YYREEE (reference sequence). The J segment lost 5 bases and the V segment lost 4 bases, leaving 7 bases of the junction unmatched. The CDR3 is made up of 14 amino acids. The CDR3 bases are TGTGCCAGCAGCATAACAGGGGGTGAGACTGAAGCTTTCTTT. Amino acid sequence: CASSITGGETEAFF. Supplemented by reference TRBV5-4 and TRBJ1-1, the full variable domain reads ETGVTQSPTHLIKTRGQQVTLRCSSQSGHNTVSWYQQALGQGPQFIFQYYREEENGRGNFPPRFSGLQFPNYSSELNVNALELDDSALYLCASSITGGETEAFFGQGTRLTVV.

The rearrangement joins TRBV30 to TRBJ2-1; 13 bases align to TRBD2. This CDR3 has 21 residues. CDR1 is GTSNPN, CDR2 SVGIG, per germline (reference sequence). The junction had 24 bases not matched to a gene; V was cut back by 2 bases and J by 8 bases. The CDR3 loop reads CAWSLVMGQGTSGILGDEQFF. The CDR3, as DNA: TGTGCCTGGAGTCTGGTCATGGGGCAGGGGACTAGCGGGATCCTGGGGGATGAGCAGTTCTTC.

The genes are TRBV7-9 and TRBJ1-6; D gene unclear. This CDR3 has 14 residues. The V gene lost 3 bases and the J gene lost 7 bases, with 10 bases spanning the gap. Looked up from germline, CDR1 is SEHNR and CDR2 is FQNEAQ (reference sequence). In DNA, the CDR3 is TGTGCCAGCAGCTTGGCTTACGGGAATTCACCCCTCCACTTT. This encodes CASSLAYGNSPLHF.

The V call is TRBV7-6, the J call TRBJ2-5; 7 positions agree with TRBD2. The CDR3 sequence is 16 residues long. Looked up from germline, CDR1 is SGHVS and CDR2 is FNYEAQ. V lost 3 bases, J lost 5 bases, and 12 bases stayed unmatched. This CDR3 is CASSFLTSKGLETQYF. CDR3 DNA sequence: TGTGCCAGCAGCTTTTTGACTAGCAAAGGTTTGGAGACCCAGTACTTC.

This chain uses TRBV6-5 with TRBJ2-7; the D is unclear. The length of the CDR3 is 14 residues. Germline CDR1 is MNHEY and CDR2 is SVGAGI. Between the trimmed V and J ends, which lost 3 bases and 0 bases, there was a span of 9 bases. The CDR3 sequence: CASSYSGVSYEQYF. DNA for the CDR3: TGTGCCAGCAGTTATTCTGGGGTCTCCTACGAGCAGTACTTC.

This chain links TRBV7-6 with TRBJ1-1; D is unclear. V lost 6 bases to trimming and J lost 3 bases, with 11 bases between them. The CDR3 has 13 residues. In germline, CDR1 is SGHVS, CDR2 FNYEAQ. DNA for the CDR3: TGTGCCAGCAGTCCAGCCCCCTACACTGAAGCTTTCTTT. This gives the protein CASSPAPYTEAFF.

The chain links TRBV10-3 to TRBJ1-5; no definite D call. CDR1 and CDR2 (germline): ENHRY, SYGVKD. The CDR3 loop spans 13 amino acids. Between the trimmed V and J ends, which lost 8 bases and 0 bases, there was a span of 8 bases. The CDR3, as DNA: TGTGCCATCTCTGGGTATAGCAATCAGCCCCAGCATTTT. This translates into CAISGYSNQPQHF.

CDR3 nucleotides: TGTGCCAGCAGCGTAAGCACAAACAATGAGCAGTTCTTC. It translates to CASSVSTNNEQFF. The V gene is TRBV9, the J gene TRBJ2-1; D is uncertain. Germline-derived CDR1 and CDR2 are SGDLS and YYNGEE. This CDR3 region has 13 residues. Trimming stripped 1 base from V and 5 bases from J, with 7 bases between. Drawing the rest from reference TRBV9 and TRBJ2-1, the complete variable domain is DSGVTQTPKHLITATGQRVTLRCSPRSGDLSVYWYQQSLDQGLQFLIQYYNGEERAKGNILERFSAQQFPDLHSELNLSSLELGDSALYFCASSVSTNNEQFFGPGTRLTVL.

The rearrangement uses TRBV27 and TRBJ1-1, with 9 bases aligning to TRBD1. V trimming: 4 bases; J trimming: 6 bases; junction bases outside the gene matches: 9. This CDR3 comprises 15 residues. CDR1 is MNHEY, CDR2 SMNVEV, per germline (reference sequence). The CDR3 sequence: CASSSPGTGPAEAFF. CDR3 bases: TGTGCCAGCAGTTCCCCCGGGACAGGGCCGGCTGAAGCTTTCTTT.